A single sample is the source of the 17 T cell receptor beta chains below, sequenced in a study of blood T cell repertoires in COVID-19. Method: immunoSEQ multiplex PCR; TCRdb's copy keeps in-frame clones and lacks some. The sample carries 90,000 to 150,000 clones, roughly four fifths recorded once. Material for sequencing was peripheral blood. The receptors originated from a man in his fifties or sixties with acute or convalescent COVID-19.

The J gene is TRBJ1-3, the V gene TRBV4-2; D not resolved. The CDR3 has 15 amino acids. Trimming pared 0 bases from V and 4 bases from J, leaving 10 bases between. Per germline, CDR1 LGHNA and CDR2 YNFKEQ. CDR3 nucleotides: TGTGCCAGCAGCCAAGATTACAGCCTCGGAAACACCATATATTTT. It codes for CASSQDYSLGNTIYF.

V usage is TRBV9 and J usage is TRBJ2-3; tentatively, D is TRBD2 (5 bases). Germline V gene sequence: CDR1 SGDLS, CDR2 YYNGEE. The CDR3 length is 14 residues. Trimming cost V 7 bases and J 0 bases, with 12 bases left between them. The CDR3 coding sequence is TGTGCCAGCGCCCCGGGGTTTAGCACAGATACGCAGTATTTT. Its translation: CASAPGFSTDTQYF.

As regards this clone: This sample also contains other DNA sequences that code for the same CDR3. The chain uses TRBV19 and TRBJ1-1, with 8 bases matching TRBD1. V was clipped by 4 bases and J by 1 base; unmatched bases: 2. There are 14 residues in the CDR3. The germline V gene has CDR1 LNHDA and CDR2 SQIVND (reference sequence). For the CDR3, the DNA is TGTGCCAGTAGTAACGGACAGGGGAACACTGAAGCTTTCTTT. This translates into CASSNGQGNTEAFF.

The chain is built from TRBV6-5 and TRBJ1-5; D may be TRBD1 (5 bases). This CDR3 contains 13 residues. V was pared by 6 bases and J by 4 bases, with 10 bases between. CDR1 and CDR2 (germline): MNHEY, SVGAGI. The CDR3 protein is CASSADRNQPQHF. In DNA, the CDR3 is TGTGCCAGCAGCGCCGACAGAAATCAGCCCCAGCATTTT.

V and J are TRBV19 and TRBJ2-2; the match to TRBD1 covers 9 bases. Germline V gene data show CDR1 as LNHDA and CDR2 as SQIVND (reference sequence). J was trimmed by 1 base and V by 5 bases; bases with no gene match: 11. This CDR3 spans 18 amino acids. CDR3: CASSSRRDRARNTGELFF. The CDR3 coding sequence is TGTGCCAGTAGTTCTCGCCGGGACAGGGCGAGGAACACCGGGGAGCTGTTTTTT.

The chain recombines TRBV7-2 with TRBJ2-5; 15 bases align to TRBD2. CDR1 and CDR2 (germline): SGHTA, FQGNSA. The CDR3 runs 16 residues. Trimming cost V 5 bases and J 13 bases; bases outside gene matches: 14. The CDR3 region has the DNA TGTGCCAGCAGCCCCCGATCCGGGACTAGCGGGGGGTCCACGTACTTC. Protein product: CASSPRSGTSGGSTYF.

This rearrangement joins TRBV11-2 to TRBJ1-2; a weak D match, TRBD1 (5 bases). The CDR3 contains 13 residues. Germline V lookup: CDR1 SGHAT, CDR2 FQNNGV. The ends were cut back, 2 bases at V and 6 bases at J, with 10 bases in the middle. Here the CDR3 reads CASSLIRDDGYTF. CDR3 bases: TGTGCCAGCAGCTTAATCAGGGATGATGGCTACACCTTC.

This clone was observed a single time. V and J are TRBV7-6 and TRBJ1-5; possibly TRBD1 for D (5 bases). Looked up from germline, CDR1 is SGHVS and CDR2 is FNYEAQ. Between the trimmed V and J ends, which lost 2 bases and 3 bases, there was a span of 11 bases. The CDR3 contains 15 residues. CDR3 loop: CASSLNGGFNQPQHF. The DNA of the CDR3 is TGTGCCAGCAGCTTAAATGGGGGGTTCAATCAGCCCCAGCATTTT. Variable domain in full (rest from reference TRBV7-6 and TRBJ1-5): GAGVSQSPRYKVTKRGQDVALRCDPISGHVSLYWYRQALGQGPEFLTYFNYEAQQDKSGLPNDRFSAERPEGSISTLTIQRTEQRDSAMYRCASSLNGGFNQPQHFGDGTRLSIL.

In its sample, this clone was seen once. The V call is TRBV4-1, the J call TRBJ2-5; 8 bases line up with TRBD1. CDR1 and CDR2 (germline): MGHRA, YSYEKL. The CDR3 runs to 14 residues. J was trimmed by 0 bases and V by 5 bases; bases with no gene match: 2. For the CDR3, the DNA is TGCGCCAGCAGCTGGGGACAGGACCAAGAGACCCAGTACTTC. Protein product: CASSWGQDQETQYF.

The J gene is TRBJ1-5, the V gene TRBV6-1, with 7 nucleotides matching TRBD1. CDR1 is MNHNS and CDR2 is SASEGT in the germline V gene. Losses at the gene ends were 3 bases for V and 6 bases for J; bases not matched to a gene: 8. The CDR3 is made up of 15 amino acids. CDR3 in amino acids: CASSDRTGGGQPQHF. The CDR3, as DNA: TGTGCCAGCAGTGATCGGACAGGAGGGGGTCAGCCCCAGCATTTT.

The chain recombines TRBV10-3 with TRBJ1-1; 7 nucleotides line up with TRBD1. This CDR3 is built from 15 residues. J was trimmed by 0 bases and V by 7 bases; bases with no gene match: 8. Looked up from germline, CDR1 is ENHRY and CDR2 is SYGVKD. The DNA of the CDR3 is TGTGCCATCACCCCCCGGACAGGCGTGAACACTGAAGCTTTCTTT. It encodes CAITPRTGVNTEAFF.

This clone was detected only a few times. CDR3 bases: TGCAGCGTTGTTACTAGCGGCACAGATACGCAGTATTTT. Residues: CSVVTSGTDTQYF. The gene calls are TRBV29-1 and TRBJ2-3, with 7 nucleotides matching TRBD2. CDR1 and CDR2 (germline): SQVTM, ANQGSEA. The ends lost 4 bases at V and 1 base at J; junction bases unmatched: 2. CDR3 length: 13 residues.

This sequence joins TRBV28 and TRBJ1-4, with D possibly TRBD1 on 6 matching bases. The V gene lost 6 bases and the J gene lost 10 bases, with 12 bases spanning the gap. From germline, CDR1 is MDHEN and CDR2 SYDVKM. The CDR3 spans 12 residues. For the CDR3, the DNA is TGTGCCAGCAGGAACAGGGAGGGAAAACTGTTTTTT. This codes for CASRNREGKLFF.

This sequence joins TRBV18 and TRBJ2-3; no firm D call. Germline CDR1 reads KGHSH; CDR2 reads LQKENI. The CDR3 has 15 amino acids. V dropped 5 bases and J dropped 0 bases, with 12 bases sitting between them. CDR3 sequence (DNA): TGTGCCAGCTCATCCTTAGATCCTAGCACAGATACGCAGTATTTT. This translates into CASSSLDPSTDTQYF.

This clone was counted only a few times. V usage is TRBV7-9 and J usage is TRBJ2-7, with 7 bases aligning to TRBD1. Germline CDR1 is SEHNR and CDR2 is FQNEAQ (reference sequence). CDR3 length: 13 residues. V shed 11 bases and J 0 bases; nucleotides not matched to a gene: 7. The CDR3, as DNA: TGTGCCGGCTCAGGACAGGTCTCCTACGAGCAGTACTTC. Translation: CAGSGQVSYEQYF. The full variable domain, rest sourced from reference TRBV7-9 and TRBJ2-7, is DTGVSQNPRHKITKRGQNVTFRCDPISEHNRLYWYRQTLGQGPEFLTYFQNEAQLEKSRLLSDRFSAERPKGSFSTLEIQRTEQGDSAMYLCAGSGQVSYEQYFGPGTRLTVT.

CDR3 sequence reads: CASSTDRSNQPQHF. CDR3 in DNA: TGTGCCAGTAGTACGGACAGGAGCAATCAGCCCCAGCATTTT. This chain uses TRBV19 with TRBJ1-5, with 7 bases lining up with TRBD1. The CDR3 has 14 residues. Germline V CDR1 and CDR2: LNHDA, SQIVND (reference sequence). Germline trimming cut 4 bases from V and 1 base from J; bases unmatched to any gene: 1.

This chain uses TRBV11-2 with TRBJ2-3; D uncertain. This CDR3 comprises 14 residues. The V and J ends lost 1 base and 1 base respectively, with 6 bases between them. Germline lookup yields CDR1 SGHAT and CDR2 FQNNGV. The CDR3 bases are TGTGCCAGCAGCTTAGTGGGCGGCACAGATACGCAGTATTTT. This gives the protein CASSLVGGTDTQYF.